The entry that follows covers one T cell receptor (beta chain) sequence. The sample comes from a study of blood T cell repertoires in COVID-19. Across the whole study: Specimens from acute and convalescent COVID-19 originated in the United States, Italy and Spain.

The authors' processing: Amplified reference gene primers provided the basis for estimating nucleated cell counts. The protocol was immunoSEQ multiplex PCR, while the TCRdb copy is restricted to in-frame clones and leaves out a portion. D and trimming come from the DNA, and the V and J calls and clone size come from that table. The sample shows about 220,000 clones, about nine tenths of them seen only once. The germline V gene has CDR1 GTSNPN and CDR2 SVGIG (reference sequence). CDR3 size: 13 residues. Trimming removed 5 bases at V and 8 bases at J, with 18 bases between. Recruits, aged about 18 to 100 years, lived in 24 US areas.

Material for sequencing was PBMCs or T cells enriched from blood (not recorded which). The rearrangement uses TRBV30 and TRBJ1-2, with a weak D call TRBD1 (6 bases). The clonotype originates from a woman in her forties with acute COVID-19. This CDR3 is CAWSGQMLLGYTF. The CDR3 region has the DNA TGTGCCTGGTCTGGACAGATGTTGCTGGGCTACACCTTC. Full variable domain (outside the CDR3, taken from reference TRBV30 and TRBJ1-2): SQTIHQWPATLVQPVGSPLSLECTVEGTSNPNLYWYRQAAGRGLQLLFYSVGIGQISSEVPQNLSASRPQDRQFILSSKKLLLSDSGFYLCAWSGQMLLGYTFGSGTRLTVV.